The 29 T cell receptor beta chains reported below all come from one sample, sequenced in a study of lymphopenia after photon versus proton radiotherapy (dated by TCRdb to about 2019). The library was generated by the immunoSEQ multiplex PCR assay. Not all clones reach the TCRdb copy of this immuneACCESS table, which keeps in-frame sequences only. Checked studies attribute under half of the gap to unresolved V genes and leave the rest unexplained. The sample includes roughly 65,000 clones, with approximately 90% observed a single time. Jointly, the top ten make up less than 3.5% of the sample. The sample was peripheral blood, taken from a patient treated with photon-based radiotherapy. These receptors all stem from a woman in her sixties or seventies with pancreatic cancer.

The chain couples TRBV5-4 to TRBJ2-5; D remains ambiguous. V gave up 0 bases and J gave up 2 bases, with 5 bases separating them. The length of the CDR3 is 13 residues. In germline, CDR1 is SGHNT, CDR2 YYREEE (reference sequence). This CDR3 is CASSLEPQETQYF. The CDR3 region has the DNA TGTGCCAGCAGCTTGGAGCCTCAAGAGACCCAGTACTTC.

CDR3 bases: TGTGCCAGTAGTCTTATTACCGGGACTAGCGTCTACGAGCAGTACTTC. Translation gives CASSLITGTSVYEQYF. The chain couples TRBV19 to TRBJ2-7; 10 bases agree with TRBD2. CDR1 and CDR2 (germline): LNHDA, SQIVND (reference sequence). The CDR3 runs to 16 residues. The junction had 10 bases not matched to a gene; V was cut back by 5 bases and J by 3 bases.

The gene calls are TRBV30 and TRBJ2-5; 7 bases are a match to TRBD2. Gene TRBJ2-7 matches the end of the DNA better, so the J call may be wrong. The CDR3 totals 13 residues. The germline V gene has CDR1 GTSNPN and CDR2 SVGIG (reference sequence). Here the CDR3 DNA reads TGTGCCTGGAAGCCTAGCGGTCCCTACGAGCAGTACTTC. Its translation: CAWKPSGPYEQYF.

The V gene is TRBV28, the J gene TRBJ2-2; D might be TRBD1 (8 bases). The CDR3 consists of 16 residues. Between the trimmed V and J ends, which lost 5 bases and 4 bases, there was a span of 17 bases. Germline CDR1 MDHEN, CDR2 SYDVKM. The DNA for the CDR3 is TGTGCCAGCAGTCGCAGGACAGGGAGGGGCACCGGGGAGCTGTTTTTT. It specifies CASSRRTGRGTGELFF.

The V and J genes are TRBV5-6 and TRBJ2-7, with D uncertain. V was cut by 2 bases and J by 1 base, with 10 bases left in between. Germline V CDR1 and CDR2: SGHDT, YYEEEE. The CDR3 has 14 amino acids. CDR3: CASSFAQPSYEQYF. In DNA form, the CDR3 reads TGTGCCAGCAGCTTCGCCCAACCATCCTACGAGCAGTACTTC.

This chain links TRBV7-9 with TRBJ1-4; D is uncertain. V lost 1 base, J lost 10 bases, and 16 bases lay in between. The V gene's germline CDR1 is SEHNR and CDR2 FQNEAQ (reference sequence). This CDR3 is built from 15 residues. This chain's CDR3 is CASSLGTAEGVKLFF. CDR3 DNA sequence: TGTGCCAGCAGCTTAGGGACGGCCGAAGGAGTAAAACTGTTTTTT. Full variable domain (missing parts from reference TRBV7-9 and TRBJ1-4): DTGVSQNPRHKITKRGQNVTFRCDPISEHNRLYWYRQTLGQGPEFLTYFQNEAQLEKSRLLSDRFSAERPKGSFSTLEIQRTEQGDSAMYLCASSLGTAEGVKLFFGSGTQLSVL.

V is TRBV7-9 and J is TRBJ2-2, with D possibly matching TRBD1 (6 bases). Germline V lookup: CDR1 SEHNR, CDR2 FQNEAQ (reference sequence). V gave up 2 bases and J gave up 7 bases, with 11 bases separating them. The CDR3 runs 14 residues. The CDR3 coding sequence is TGTGCCAGCAGCTTATCTGGGGGCATCGGGGAGCTGTTTTTT. It yields the protein CASSLSGGIGELFF.

With regard to this clone: The sample contains more than one DNA sequence encoding this CDR3. The J gene is TRBJ2-2, the V gene TRBV29-1; D could derive from TRBD1 or TRBD2 (5 bases each). Germline V gene data show CDR1 as SQVTM and CDR2 as ANQGSEA. Trimming removed 4 bases at V and 1 base at J, with 10 bases between. The CDR3 runs 14 residues. The CDR3 here is CSVGQRGNTGELFF. CDR3 in DNA: TGCAGCGTTGGACAGAGGGGGAACACCGGGGAGCTGTTTTTT.

This sequence joins TRBV11-2 and TRBJ2-5; TRBD2 matches 8 bases. This CDR3 spans 15 amino acids. V was pared by 1 base and J by 6 bases, with 7 bases of the junction left unmatched. The germline CDR1 and CDR2 sequences are SGHAT and FQNNGV. In DNA, the CDR3 is TGTGCCAGCAGCTTAGCGGTAGCGGGAAGGCAGACCCAGTACTTC. This codes for CASSLAVAGRQTQYF.

V usage is TRBV4-2 and J usage is TRBJ2-5; D ambiguous. The CDR3 spans 14 residues. V dropped 0 bases and J dropped 4 bases, with 9 bases sitting between them. In germline, CDR1 is LGHNA, CDR2 YNFKEQ. CDR3 in amino acids: CASSQDRRGETQYF. DNA for the CDR3: TGTGCCAGCAGCCAAGATCGGCGCGGAGAGACCCAGTACTTC.

This clone was recorded once. This chain links TRBV9 with TRBJ1-3, with D perhaps matching TRBD1 (5 bases). The CDR3 has 12 amino acids. V shed 4 bases and J shed 13 bases, with 15 bases lying between them. CDR1 is SGDLS, CDR2 YYNGEE, per germline. The chain's CDR3 is CASSTSGGSIYF. CDR3 nucleotides: TGTGCCAGCAGCACCAGTGGGGGTTCTATATATTTT.

The chain recombines TRBV5-1 with TRBJ2-7, with TRBD1 identical over 12 bases. The CDR3 loop spans 16 amino acids. V shed 4 bases, J shed 6 bases, and the junction held 11 bases outside the gene matches. CDR1 is SGHRS, CDR2 YFSETQ, per germline. Written as DNA, the CDR3 is TGCGCCAGCAGCAAAAACCCGGGACAGGGGGCTCTCGAGCAGTACTTC. Translation gives CASSKNPGQGALEQYF.

The rearrangement uses TRBV27 and TRBJ2-1; a possible D gene is TRBD2 (6 bases). CDR1 and CDR2 from the germline V gene are MNHEY and SMNVEV (reference sequence). Trimming stripped 8 bases from V and 5 bases from J, with 19 bases between. This CDR3 comprises 15 residues. The CDR3 loop reads CASSLYVRGNNEQFF. CDR3 nucleotides: TGTGCCAGCTCCCTTTATGTGCGGGGCAACAATGAGCAGTTCTTC.

The chain combines TRBV7-2 with TRBJ1-5, with D tentatively TRBD1 (5 bases). Germline V gene sequence: CDR1 SGHTA, CDR2 FQGNSA. V dropped 3 bases and J dropped 5 bases, with 11 bases sitting between them. This CDR3 is built from 14 residues. DNA of the CDR3: TGTGCCAGCAGCTTCTTCACAGGCGATCAGCCCCAGCATTTT. Translated, it gives CASSFFTGDQPQHF.

The chain is built from TRBV5-8 and TRBJ2-7, with D possibly being TRBD1 (6 bases). Trimming took 2 bases from V and 5 from J, leaving 14 bases between them. CDR1 is SGHTS and CDR2 is YDEGEE in the germline V gene. The CDR3 contains 14 residues. This CDR3 is CASSFKGESHEQYF. The CDR3, as DNA: TGTGCCAGCAGCTTTAAGGGGGAGAGTCACGAGCAGTACTTC.

The chain joins TRBV15 to TRBJ1-5; D may be TRBD1 (6 bases). CDR3 length: 19 residues. Germline V gene sequence: CDR1 LNHNV, CDR2 YYDKDF (reference sequence). The V and J ends lost 0 bases and 6 bases respectively, with 24 bases between them. CDR3 nucleotides: TGTGCCACCAGCAGAGACTATGGGGGCGGGGTTGGTGTTGCTCAGCCCCAGCATTTT. Its translation is CATSRDYGGGVGVAQPQHF.

The chain combines TRBV7-2 with TRBJ2-1; tentatively, D is TRBD2 (5 bases). CDR3 length: 15 amino acids. Deletions cut 5 bases from V and 0 bases from J, with 11 bases between. Germline V gene lookup returns CDR1 SGHTA and CDR2 FQGNSA. The CDR3 DNA sequence: TGTGCCAGCAGCGGAAGCGGTAGCTCCTACAATGAGCAGTTCTTC. This gives the protein CASSGSGSSYNEQFF.

The chain carries TRBV7-8 and TRBJ1-3; a weak D match, TRBD1 (5 bases). Germline V gene data show CDR1 as SGHVS and CDR2 as FQNEAQ. Trimming cost V 1 base and J 8 bases, with 18 bases left between them. The CDR3 loop spans 16 amino acids. CDR3 region: CASSLGPWGEGYTIYF. CDR3 DNA sequence: TGTGCCAGCAGCTTAGGGCCTTGGGGGGAAGGGTACACCATATATTTT.

This rearrangement joins TRBV18 to TRBJ2-1, with 10 bases fitting TRBD2. V trimming: 4 bases; J trimming: 5 bases; junction bases outside the gene matches: 5. This CDR3 contains 15 residues. Germline V gives CDR1 KGHSH, CDR2 LQKENI. Written as DNA, the CDR3 is TGTGCCAGCTCACTGACTAGCGGGTTTAACAATGAGCAGTTCTTC. Residues: CASSLTSGFNNEQFF.

The chain uses TRBV28 and TRBJ2-1, with 11 positions matching TRBD2. The CDR3 consists of 17 residues. Trimming removed 8 bases from V and 4 bases from J; junction bases left unmatched: 13. Germline CDR1 MDHEN, CDR2 SYDVKM. CDR3 in amino acids: CASGLVAGGPLYNEQFF. CDR3 sequence (DNA): TGTGCCAGCGGACTTGTAGCGGGAGGGCCCTTGTACAATGAGCAGTTCTTC.

The chain uses TRBV27 and TRBJ1-5; 8 bases fit TRBD1. Trimming removed 5 bases from V and 4 bases from J; junction bases left unmatched: 16. The germline V gene encodes CDR1 MNHEY and CDR2 SMNVEV (reference sequence). The CDR3 is 18 amino acids. CDR3 DNA sequence: TGTGCCAGCAGTACTAACCCTGGGCCAGGGGGCGGGAATCAGCCCCAGCATTTT. Amino acid sequence: CASSTNPGPGGGNQPQHF.

This clone was seen a single time. Written as DNA, the CDR3 is TGTGCCAGCAGTTACTACCTTGCGGACACTGAAGCTTTCTTT. It codes for CASSYYLADTEAFF. The J gene is TRBJ1-1, the V gene TRBV6-5; D unresolved. Trimming took 1 base from V and 3 from J, leaving 9 bases between them. The CDR3 is 14 amino acids. Germline CDR1 reads MNHEY; CDR2 reads SVGAGI.

CDR3 sequence (DNA): TGTGCCAGCAGCCACCCAGGGGGGGAGCAGTACTTC. It translates to CASSHPGGEQYF. The rearrangement joins TRBV7-2 to TRBJ2-7; tentative D call: TRBD1 (7 bases). CDR1 and CDR2 (germline): SGHTA, FQGNSA. V lost 5 bases to trimming and J lost 7 bases, with 12 bases between them. The CDR3 loop spans 12 amino acids.

This clone was observed once. The chain joins TRBV7-2 to TRBJ2-6, with D unresolved. Trimming shortened V by 2 bases and J by 2 bases, and 7 bases separated the two germline ends. The CDR3 sequence is 15 residues long. Germline CDR1 SGHTA, CDR2 FQGNSA. Written as DNA, the CDR3 is TGTGCCAGCAGCTTAAGGTCCCCTGGGGCCAACGTCCTGACTTTC. It is translated as CASSLRSPGANVLTF.

Only a few counts were recorded for this clone. The germline gene is not matched at one end of the junction; a read error may be the cause. The genes are TRBV27 and TRBJ2-7, with D perhaps TRBD1 (6 bases). The CDR3 sequence is 16 residues long. The V gene's germline CDR1 is MNHEY and CDR2 SMNVEV (reference sequence). For the CDR3, the DNA is TGTGCCAGCAGTTTGGCACAGGGTCTTAGCTCCTCCGAGCAGTACTTC. Translating gives CASSLAQGLSSSEQYF.

This clone was observed once. This chain uses TRBV5-1 with TRBJ2-1; TRBD2 agrees at 11 bases. This CDR3 has 15 amino acids. CDR1 is SGHRS, CDR2 YFSETQ, per germline. The trim removed 4 bases at V and 4 bases at J, leaving 4 bases unmatched. Written as DNA, the CDR3 is TGCGCCAGCAGCCTAACTAGCGGGAGTTACAATGAGCAGTTCTTC. This sequence encodes CASSLTSGSYNEQFF. The full variable domain, completed using reference TRBV5-1 and TRBJ2-1, is KAGVTQTPRYLIKTRGQQVTLSCSPISGHRSVSWYQQTPGQGLQFLFEYFSETQRNKGNFPGRFSGRQFSNSRSEMNVSTLELGDSALYLCASSLTSGSYNEQFFGPGTRLTVL.

This sequence joins TRBV7-3 and TRBJ2-2; 8 bases line up with TRBD1. V gave up 1 base and J gave up 2 bases; unmatched junction bases: 6. The length of the CDR3 is 17 residues. Germline assignment: CDR1 SGHTA and CDR2 FQGTGA. CDR3 bases: TGTGCCAGCAGCTTAAATAGCAGGGGGCGAAACACCGGGGAGCTGTTTTTT. Protein sequence: CASSLNSRGRNTGELFF.

The V call is TRBV25-1, the J call TRBJ1-2; maybe TRBD1 (6 bases). V lost 1 base and J lost 6, with 12 bases in between. CDR1 is MGHDK, CDR2 SYGVNS, per germline. CDR3 size: 14 residues. The CDR3 here is CASSEWGDTDGYTF. The CDR3 DNA reads TGTGCCAGCAGTGAATGGGGGGACACTGATGGCTACACCTTC.

The genes are TRBV5-1 and TRBJ2-1; possible D gene TRBD1, 6 bases. Germline-derived CDR1 and CDR2 are SGHRS and YFSETQ. The V end lost 4 bases, the J end lost 6 bases, and 14 bases lay between the germline ends. The CDR3 sequence is 14 residues long. CDR3 nucleotide sequence: TGCGCCAGCAGCCCCACAGGGCCGGGCAATGAGCAGTTCTTC. It yields the protein CASSPTGPGNEQFF.